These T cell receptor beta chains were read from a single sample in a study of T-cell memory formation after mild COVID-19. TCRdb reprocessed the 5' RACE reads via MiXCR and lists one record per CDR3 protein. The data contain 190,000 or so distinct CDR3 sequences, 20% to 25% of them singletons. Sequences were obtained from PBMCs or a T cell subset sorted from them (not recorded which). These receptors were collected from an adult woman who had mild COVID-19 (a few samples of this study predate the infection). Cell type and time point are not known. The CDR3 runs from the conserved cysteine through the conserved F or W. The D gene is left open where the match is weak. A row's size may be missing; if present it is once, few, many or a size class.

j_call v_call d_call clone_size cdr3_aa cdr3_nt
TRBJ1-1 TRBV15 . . CATSRTGGVNTEAFF TGTGCCACCAGCAGAACGGGGGGAGTGAACACTGAAGCTTTCTTT
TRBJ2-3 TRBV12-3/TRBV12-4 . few CASSFHPSTTGYYTDTQYF TGTGCCAGCAGTTTTCACCCCTCCACCACAGGGTACTACACAGATACGCAGTATTTT
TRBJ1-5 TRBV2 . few CASSEERGRYPEGNQPQHF TGTGCCAGCAGTGAGGAGAGGGGCCGATACCCGGAGGGCAATCAGCCCCAGCATTTT
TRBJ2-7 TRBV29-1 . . CSVASGYEQYF TGCAGCGTAGCATCAGGCTACGAGCAGTACTTC
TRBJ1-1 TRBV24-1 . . CATHDGTEAFF TGTGCCACCCACGACGGCACTGAAGCTTTCTTT
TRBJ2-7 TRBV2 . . CASSFRKIYEQYF TGTGCCAGCAGTTTCAGGAAAATCTACGAGCAGTACTTC
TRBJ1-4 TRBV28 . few CASSFIRGTNEKLFF TGTGCCAGCAGTTTTATACGGGGCACTAATGAAAAACTGTTTTTT
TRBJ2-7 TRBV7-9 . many CASSLDPTDEQYF TGTGCCAGCAGCTTAGACCCCACGGACGAGCAGTACTTC
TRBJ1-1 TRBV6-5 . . CASSYAAGRFFGAFF TGTGCCAGCAGTTACGCGGCAGGGCGGTTCTTTGGAGCTTTCTTT
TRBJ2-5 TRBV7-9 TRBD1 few CASSLGEQGSGETQYF TGTGCCAGCAGCTTAGGGGAACAGGGGTCGGGAGAGACCCAGTACTTC
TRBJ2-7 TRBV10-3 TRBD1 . CAISLGWGQGAYEQYF TGTGCCATCAGCCTGGGGTGGGGACAGGGGGCCTACGAGCAGTACTTC
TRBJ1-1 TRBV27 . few CASSLSMRNTEAFF TGTGCCAGCAGTTTATCGATGAGGAACACTGAAGCTTTCTTT
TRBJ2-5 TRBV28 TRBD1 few CASSPGGQGTQYF TGTGCCAGCAGCCCTGGGGGACAGGGGACCCAGTACTTC
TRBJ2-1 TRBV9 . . CASSGGPIVNEQFF TGTGCCAGCAGTGGAGGACCCATAGTCAATGAGCAGTTCTTC
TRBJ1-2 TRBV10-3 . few CATSHRGAADGYTF TGTGCCACCTCCCATCGTGGTGCAGCTGATGGCTACACCTTC
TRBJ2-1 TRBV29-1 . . CSVSGTQGYEQFF TGCAGCGTTTCTGGTACGCAGGGGTATGAGCAGTTCTTC
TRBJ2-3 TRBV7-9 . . CASSLEGFGTDTQYF TGTGCCAGCAGCTTAGAGGGGTTCGGCACAGATACGCAGTATTTT
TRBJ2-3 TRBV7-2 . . CASSLPGGVGDTQYF TGTGCCAGCAGCTTGCCGGGTGGGGTAGGAGATACGCAGTATTTT
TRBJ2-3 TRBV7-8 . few CASRPTPVTDTQYF TGTGCCAGCAGACCCACCCCTGTCACAGATACGCAGTATTTT
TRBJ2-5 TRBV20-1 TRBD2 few CSAPGLAGEYF TGCAGTGCACCGGGACTAGCGGGAGAATACTTC
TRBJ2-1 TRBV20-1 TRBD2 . CSARWPSGGNEQFF TGCAGTGCCAGATGGCCTAGCGGGGGTAATGAGCAGTTCTTC
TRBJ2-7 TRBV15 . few CATSRDLKQGYEQYF TGTGCCACCAGCAGAGACCTCAAACAGGGCTACGAGCAGTACTTC
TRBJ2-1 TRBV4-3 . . CASSQGGEYREQFF TGCGCCAGCAGCCAAGGCGGGGAGTACAGGGAGCAGTTCTTC
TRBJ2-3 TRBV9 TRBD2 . CASSVAGSGGATDTQYF TGTGCCAGCAGCGTAGCCGGTAGCGGGGGGGCCACAGATACGCAGTATTTT
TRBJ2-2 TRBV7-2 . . CASSPRRYGGELFF TGTGCCAGCAGCCCCCGACGATATGGGGGGGAGCTGTTTTTT
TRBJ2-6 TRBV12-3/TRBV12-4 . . CASSLLDSGTPISGANVLTF TGTGCCAGCAGTTTATTAGACTCGGGGACACCGATCTCTGGGGCCAACGTCCTGACTTTC
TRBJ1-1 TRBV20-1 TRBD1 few CSARGDRGMNTEAFF TGCAGTGCTAGAGGGGACAGGGGGATGAACACTGAAGCTTTCTTT
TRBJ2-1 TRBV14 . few CASSQEWQPYNEQFF TGTGCCAGCAGCCAAGAATGGCAGCCTTACAATGAGCAGTTCTTC
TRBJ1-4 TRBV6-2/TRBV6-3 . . CASSYSDGSNEKLFF TGTGCCAGCAGTTACTCGGACGGTTCCAATGAAAAACTGTTTTTT
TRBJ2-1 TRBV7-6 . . CASSLASGLHDEQFF TGTGCCAGCAGCTTAGCTTCGGGGCTCCATGATGAGCAGTTCTTC
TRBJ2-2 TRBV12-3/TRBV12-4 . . CASSPSRELFF TGTGCCAGCAGCCCCTCCCGGGAGCTGTTTTTT
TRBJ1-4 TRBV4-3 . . CASSQDTPNAGKSNEKLFF TGCGCCAGCAGCCAAGATACGCCCAACGCCGGGAAGTCTAATGAAAAACTGTTTTTT
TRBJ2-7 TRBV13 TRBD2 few CASSLLGGGSSYEQYF TGTGCCAGCAGCTTACTCGGGGGGGGAAGCTCCTACGAGCAGTACTTC